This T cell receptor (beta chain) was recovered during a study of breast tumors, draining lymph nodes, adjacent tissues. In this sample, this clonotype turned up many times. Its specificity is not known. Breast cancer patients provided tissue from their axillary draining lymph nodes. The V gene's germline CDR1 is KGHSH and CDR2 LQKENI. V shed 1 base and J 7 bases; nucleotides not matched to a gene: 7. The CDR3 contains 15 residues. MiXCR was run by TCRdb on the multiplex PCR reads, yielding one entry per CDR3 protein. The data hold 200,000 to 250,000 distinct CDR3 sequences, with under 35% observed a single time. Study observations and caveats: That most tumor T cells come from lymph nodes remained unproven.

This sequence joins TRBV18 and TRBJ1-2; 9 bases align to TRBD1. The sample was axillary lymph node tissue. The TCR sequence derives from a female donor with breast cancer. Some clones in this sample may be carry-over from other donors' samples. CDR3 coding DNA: TGTGCCAGCTCACCACTAGCGGGACAGGGTGTTGGCTACACCTTC. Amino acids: CASSPLAGQGVGYTF.